This entry is about one TCR beta chain. This record comes from a study of blood T cell repertoires in COVID-19. Study-wide context: Acute and convalescent COVID-19 samples came from the United States, Italy and Spain. T cells, B-cell-depleted T cells, or PBMCs supplied cDNA or gDNA.

Enrollment of patients from Seattle took place during active infection, with longitudinal follow-up. V gave up 0 bases and J gave up 10 bases, with 9 bases separating them. The CDR3 has 12 residues. Profiling relied on immunoSEQ multiplex PCR, and the TCRdb table lists in-frame clones only, not all of them. Of about 210,000 clones detected, 80% to 85% appear once; the ten largest clones hold roughly 10%. Sequencing was done on a sample of peripheral blood. This TCR derives from an elderly woman with COVID-19, enrolled during active disease. The chain is built from TRBV12-3 or TRBV12-4 and TRBJ1-1; D not certain. The CDR3 DNA is TGTGCCAGCAGTTTAGCAGGACTTGTAGCTTTCTTT. This codes for CASSLAGLVAFF.